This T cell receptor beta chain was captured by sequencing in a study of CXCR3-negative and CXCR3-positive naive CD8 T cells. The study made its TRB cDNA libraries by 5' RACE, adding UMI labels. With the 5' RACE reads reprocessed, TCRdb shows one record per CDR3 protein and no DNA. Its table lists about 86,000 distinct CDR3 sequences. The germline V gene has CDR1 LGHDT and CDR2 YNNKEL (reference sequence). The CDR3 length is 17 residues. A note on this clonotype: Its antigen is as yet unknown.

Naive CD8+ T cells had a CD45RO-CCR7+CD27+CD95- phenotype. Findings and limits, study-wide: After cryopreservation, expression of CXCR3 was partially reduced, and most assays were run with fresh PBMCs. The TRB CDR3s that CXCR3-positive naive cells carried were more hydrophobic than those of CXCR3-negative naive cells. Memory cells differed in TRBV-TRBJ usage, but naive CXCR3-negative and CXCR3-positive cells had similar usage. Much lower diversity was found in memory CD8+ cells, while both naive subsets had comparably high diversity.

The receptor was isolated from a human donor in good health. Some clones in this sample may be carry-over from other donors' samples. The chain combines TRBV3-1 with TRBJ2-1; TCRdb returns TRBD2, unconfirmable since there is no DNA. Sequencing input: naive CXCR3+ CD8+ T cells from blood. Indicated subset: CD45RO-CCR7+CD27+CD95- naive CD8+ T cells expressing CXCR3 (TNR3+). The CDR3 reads CASSQEGELAGGNEQFF.